This entry lists 32 T cell receptor beta chains sequenced from one sample in a study of T cells expressing NK-cell markers. Reprocessing the 5' RACE reads, TCRdb reports a single entry for every CDR3 protein and omits DNA. The listing records around 260,000 distinct CDR3 sequences. Sequencing used blood T cells: a sorted CD56 or NKG2C T cell subset, CD4+ or CD8+ T cells, or bulk PBMC T cells (not recorded which). These receptors originate from a woman between 18 and 75 years old in good health.

Here the CDR3 reads CASSPPPDRSSGGYTF. The rearrangement joins TRBV18 to TRBJ1-2; with no DNA, the TCRdb D assignment of TRBD1 cannot be verified. Per the germline V gene, CDR1 is KGHSH and CDR2 is LQKENI. The CDR3 has 16 residues.

V is TRBV18 and J is TRBJ1-5. Per germline, CDR1 KGHSH and CDR2 LQKENI. The CDR3 covers 14 residues. The CDR3 sequence is CASSRGIGNQPQHF.

V gene TRBV12-3 or TRBV12-4 combines with J gene TRBJ2-3; the D call from TCRdb, TRBD1, cannot be confirmed without DNA. CDR3 length: 16 amino acids. The CDR3 spells CASTRTRDRGLDTQYF.

The rearrangement uses TRBV4-1 and TRBJ2-1; the TCRdb call, TRBD2, lacks DNA for checking. The CDR3 is 19 amino acids. The germline CDR1 and CDR2 sequences are MGHRA and YSYEKL. This CDR3 reads CASSQDLGRGGSFDNEQFF.

The chain has TRBV28 and TRBJ2-7; the TCRdb D gene call, TRBD2, has no DNA to confirm it. The CDR3 sequence is 17 residues long. From germline, CDR1 is MDHEN and CDR2 SYDVKM. The CDR3 sequence: CASSSAGLASSSYEQYF.

The chain has TRBV18 and TRBJ2-2. From germline, CDR1 is KGHSH and CDR2 LQKENI. This CDR3 spans 14 amino acids. The CDR3 loop is CASSSIADTGELFF.

The rearrangement uses TRBV3-1 and TRBJ2-1; TCRdb returns TRBD2, unconfirmable since there is no DNA. The CDR3 runs to 17 residues. Germline lookup yields CDR1 LGHDT and CDR2 YNNKEL (reference sequence). The CDR3 protein is CASSPWTSGGTYNEQFF.

CDR3 in amino acids: CASSTESSYNEQFF. The V and J genes are TRBV12-3 or TRBV12-4 and TRBJ2-1. CDR3 length: 14 amino acids.

This chain connects TRBV3-1 to TRBJ1-1; TCRdb outputs TRBD1, but without DNA this stays unchecked. This CDR3 contains 14 residues. CDR1 is LGHDT and CDR2 is YNNKEL in the germline V gene (reference sequence). CDR3 sequence: CASRYQGFNTEAFF.

The V and J genes are TRBV5-1 and TRBJ2-2; there is no DNA to check the TCRdb D call of TRBD2. Germline V lookup: CDR1 SGHRS, CDR2 YFSETQ. This CDR3 has 16 amino acids. The CDR3: CASSPPSGGNTGELFF. The full variable domain, in which reference TRBV5-1 and TRBJ2-2 provide the parts outside the CDR3, is KAGVTQTPRYLIKTRGQQVTLSCSPISGHRSVSWYQQTPGQGLQFLFEYFSETQRNKGNFPGRFSGRQFSNSRSEMNVSTLELGDSALYLCASSPPSGGNTGELFFGEGSRLTVL.

This chain joins TRBV14 and TRBJ2-1. This CDR3 comprises 14 residues. Per germline, CDR1 SGHDN and CDR2 FVKESK. CDR3 amino acids: CASSPQLTWNEQFF.

The rearrangement uses TRBV19 and TRBJ2-7; the D call from TCRdb, TRBD2, cannot be confirmed without DNA. This CDR3 has 14 residues. The germline CDR1 and CDR2 sequences are LNHDA and SQIVND (reference sequence). CDR3 region: CASSPGTTYYEQYF.

V and J are TRBV29-1 and TRBJ2-5; lacking DNA, the TRBD2 call made by TCRdb goes unchecked. Germline CDR1 and CDR2: SQVTM and ANQGSEA. The CDR3 runs 14 residues. CDR3 sequence reads: CSLLISGTSWTQYF.

The V call is TRBV20-1, the J call TRBJ2-2; TCRdb designates TRBD1, a call that cannot be tested without DNA. The length of the CDR3 is 15 residues. Germline V gene lookup returns CDR1 DFQATT and CDR2 SNEGSKA (reference sequence). The CDR3 reads CSAPGSPRNTGELFF.

V and J are TRBV18 and TRBJ2-3; TCRdb gives TRBD2 as the D gene, but with no DNA this cannot be confirmed. The CDR3 sequence is 15 residues long. CDR1 and CDR2 (germline): KGHSH, LQKENI. The CDR3 loop is CASSDKSGSTDTQYF.

The rearrangement joins TRBV5-1 to TRBJ2-5. The CDR3 contains 12 residues. CDR1 is SGHRS and CDR2 is YFSETQ in the germline V gene. CDR3 region: CASSLALETQYF.

The chain links TRBV5-1 to TRBJ1-6. The CDR3 is 14 residues long. The germline gives CDR1 SGHRS, CDR2 YFSETQ. CDR3: CASSLTRGGSPLHF.

V usage is TRBV20-1 and J usage is TRBJ2-1; TCRdb outputs TRBD2, but without DNA this stays unchecked. The CDR3 is 16 amino acids. Germline assignment: CDR1 DFQATT and CDR2 SNEGSKA (reference sequence). This chain's CDR3 is CSARARTSGTRYEQFF.

The chain couples TRBV6-1 to TRBJ1-2; TCRdb reports TRBD1, a call that lacks DNA to check it against. CDR1 is MNHNS, CDR2 SASEGT, per germline. The CDR3 contains 14 residues. The CDR3 spells CASRRGDTVSGYTF.

The chain uses TRBV15 and TRBJ1-2; TCRdb calls TRBD1, which cannot be checked without DNA. Germline V gives CDR1 LNHNV, CDR2 YYDKDF (reference sequence). The length of the CDR3 is 14 residues. The CDR3 region is CATSRDRAGDGYTF.

The rearrangement joins TRBV18 to TRBJ1-4. In germline, CDR1 is KGHSH, CDR2 LQKENI. The CDR3 runs to 15 residues. The CDR3 is CASSPSWVGDEKLFF. The whole variable domain, remainder taken from reference TRBV18 and TRBJ1-4, is NAGVMQNPRHLVRRRGQEARLRCSPMKGHSHVYWYRQLPEEGLKFMVYLQKENIIDESGMPKERFSAEFPKEGPSILRIQQVVRGDSAAYFCASSPSWVGDEKLFFGSGTQLSVL.

This sequence joins TRBV7-2 and TRBJ1-2; absent DNA, TCRdb's TRBD1 call cannot be checked. The CDR3 runs to 15 residues. From germline, CDR1 is SGHTA and CDR2 FQGNSA. This chain's CDR3 is CASSLAPSGRLGYTF.

The chain has TRBV6-5 and TRBJ2-1; with no DNA, the TCRdb D assignment of TRBD2 cannot be verified. This CDR3 has 16 amino acids. From germline, CDR1 is MNHEY and CDR2 SVGAGI. CDR3 loop: CASSYRTSGGLNEQFF.

The V and J genes are TRBV9 and TRBJ1-6; the TRBD1 assignment by TCRdb is unverifiable without DNA. CDR1 is SGDLS and CDR2 is YYNGEE in the germline V gene. The CDR3 totals 19 residues. The CDR3 here is CASSVGTSEGTKYNSPLHF.

The V call is TRBV29-1, the J call TRBJ1-2. The CDR3 spans 11 residues. The germline V gene encodes CDR1 SQVTM and CDR2 ANQGSEA. The CDR3 region is CSVDPSYGYTF.

CDR3: CSAQLGPNTEAFF. The chain is built from TRBV20-1 and TRBJ1-1. CDR1 DFQATT and CDR2 SNEGSKA come from the germline V gene (reference sequence). This CDR3 contains 13 residues.

This chain uses TRBV20-1 with TRBJ1-2. From germline, CDR1 is DFQATT and CDR2 SNEGSKA (reference sequence). The CDR3 consists of 12 residues. CDR3 protein: CSAAWQGGGYTF.

CDR3 in amino acids: CASSDSLGGWSAGELFF. J is TRBJ2-2 and V is TRBV10-1; as DNA is missing, the TRBD1 call by TCRdb cannot be tested. CDR3 size: 17 residues. Germline lookup yields CDR1 WNHNN and CDR2 SYGVQD (reference sequence).

The chain uses TRBV19 and TRBJ1-5. The germline CDR1 and CDR2 sequences are LNHDA and SQIVND (reference sequence). This CDR3 comprises 14 residues. CDR3: CASSINGPNQPQHF.

This chain's CDR3 is CASSYGGGPYEQYF. The chain recombines TRBV6-2 or TRBV6-3 with TRBJ2-7. Germline CDR1 MNHEY, CDR2 SVGEGT. This CDR3 has 14 residues.

The gene calls are TRBV7-8 and TRBJ1-1; there is no DNA to check the TCRdb D call of TRBD1. This CDR3 contains 15 residues. Germline CDR1 and CDR2: SGHVS and FQNEAQ. The CDR3 is CASSLVDRGNTEAFF.

V is TRBV28 and J is TRBJ2-1; lacking DNA, the TRBD1 call made by TCRdb goes unchecked. The CDR3 is made up of 16 amino acids. From germline, CDR1 is MDHEN and CDR2 SYDVKM. CDR3 sequence reads: CASSLSRPGGYNEQFF.